This T cell receptor (beta chain) came from a study of shared clonotypes between healthy human individuals. This table comes from immunoSEQ multiplex PCR, and its TCRdb copy is limited to in-frame clones, with some not included. There are about 2,200,000 clones in the sample; roughly 91% occur only once, and roughly 1.8% lies in the top ten. The study's findings and limits: When naive CD4 clonotypes were compared across several donors, around 5% were shared. Large depth notwithstanding, sorted-subset sequencing proved incomplete by rarefaction.

The naive CD8 subset, CD45RO-negative cells positively selected for CCR7, excluded terminally differentiated effector memory CD45RA+ cells. The CDR3 sequence is 14 residues long. The ends lost 5 bases at V and 6 bases at J; junction bases unmatched: 5. The V gene's germline CDR1 is LNHDA and CDR2 SQIVND (reference sequence). With regard to this clone: Its specificity is unknown.

This sequence was found in a man aged 18 to 29 in good health. Some clones in this sample may be carry-over from other donors' samples. This rearrangement joins TRBV19 to TRBJ2-7; 12 bases fit TRBD2. Sequencing was performed on naive CD8+ T cells from PBMCs. The CDR3 protein is CASSPKTSGGEQYF. The CDR3 bases are TGTGCCAGTAGTCCCAAGACTAGCGGGGGCGAGCAGTACTTC.